A selection of T cell receptor beta chains follows, all from one sample in a study of blood T cells in healthy people across ages. TCRdb passed the 5' RACE reads through MiXCR, listing each CDR3 protein once. This sample has about 1 million distinct CDR3 sequences; roughly 45% occur once, and the top ten carry approximately 20%. Sequencing was done on a sample of blood. These receptor sequences come from a woman aged 60-75 years in good health. Each CDR3 is given with its conserved first and last residue. A D gene is named only where the DNA matches it firmly. Size tells how often a clone was seen (once, few, many) or the class of an expanded clone, and some rows leave it out.

d_call,v_call,clone_size,j_call,cdr3_aa,cdr3_nt
TRBD2,TRBV12-3/TRBV12-4,-,TRBJ2-7,CAGTLSSGRYEQYF,TGTGCCGGCACCCTTAGTAGCGGGAGATACGAGCAGTACTTC
-,TRBV11-2,few,TRBJ2-3,CASSFQGRADTQYF,TGTGCCAGCAGCTTTCAGGGGCGCGCAGATACGCAGTATTTT
-,TRBV6-2/TRBV6-3,few,TRBJ2-5,CASSPRGHNEQYF,TGTGCCAGCAGTCCACGGGGGCACAATGAGCAGTACTTC
TRBD2,TRBV10-3,few,TRBJ2-5,CAIRSGRREETQYF,TGTGCCATCAGAAGCGGGAGACGCGAAGAGACCCAGTACTTC
TRBD2,TRBV7-8,-,TRBJ2-3,CASSLVGTSGIGYF,TGTGCCAGCAGCTTAGTCGGGACTAGCGGGATCGGGTATTTT
TRBD2,TRBV11-2,-,TRBJ2-3,CASSLGRGGSGDTQYF,TGTGCCAGCAGCTTAGGTCGCGGGGGGAGTGGAGATACGCAGTATTTT
TRBD2,TRBV7-3,-,TRBJ2-3,CASSLKSPTSGRTDTQYF,TGTGCCAGCAGCCTTAAAAGTCCGACTAGCGGGAGAACAGATACGCAGTATTTT
-,TRBV15,-,TRBJ2-5,CATSKGGRGQETQYF,TGTGCCACCAGCAAAGGGGGTAGGGGACAAGAGACCCAGTACTTC
TRBD2,TRBV9,few,TRBJ2-1,CASSPLTSGTEQFF,TGTGCCAGCAGCCCTTTAACTAGCGGGACAGAGCAGTTCTTC
-,TRBV2,-,TRBJ2-5,CASSEAVGSSEQYF,TGTGCCAGCAGTGAAGCGGTTGGGAGTTCTGAGCAGTACTTC
TRBD2,TRBV5-1,-,TRBJ2-1,CASSLGTSGGGSSYNEQFF,TGCGCCAGCAGCTTGGGGACTAGCGGGGGGGGTAGCTCCTACAATGAGCAGTTCTTC
TRBD2,TRBV6-2/TRBV6-3,-,TRBJ2-1,CASTKRVAGLFYNEQFF,TGTGCCAGCACTAAGAGGGTAGCGGGACTGTTCTACAATGAGCAGTTCTTC
TRBD1,TRBV29-1,few,TRBJ2-7,CSVGLGDRTYEQYF,TGCAGCGTTGGCCTCGGGGACAGGACCTACGAGCAGTACTTC
-,TRBV18,few,TRBJ2-5,CASSLQRVRETQYF,TGTGCCAGCTCACTACAGCGGGTTCGGGAGACCCAGTACTTC
-,TRBV11-3,-,TRBJ2-5,CAKKETQYF,TGTGCCAAAAAAGAGACCCAGTACTTC
-,TRBV20-1,-,TRBJ2-7,CSARDPGHEYEQYF,TGCAGTGCTAGAGATCCAGGACATGAGTACGAGCAGTACTTC
TRBD1,TRBV9,-,TRBJ1-3,CASSAGTGGNTIYF,TGTGCCAGCAGCGCGGGGACAGGCGGAAACACCATATATTTT
-,TRBV5-1,-,TRBJ2-7,CASSPDGDYEQYF,TGCGCCAGCAGCCCGGATGGGGATTACGAGCAGTACTTC
-,TRBV20-1,-,TRBJ2-6,CSASRPGANVLTF,TGCAGTGCTAGCAGGCCTGGGGCCAACGTCCTGACTTTC
TRBD2,TRBV5-1,-,TRBJ2-3,CASSYSSGISTDTQYF,TGCGCCAGCAGCTACTCTAGCGGGATTAGCACAGATACGCAGTATTTT
TRBD1,TRBV12-3/TRBV12-4,-,TRBJ1-5,CASSFWDRGRQPQHF,TGTGCCAGCAGTTTTTGGGACAGGGGACGTCAGCCCCAGCATTTT
-,TRBV27,-,TRBJ1-6,CASSLEGEINSPLHF,TGTGCCAGCAGTTTAGAGGGGGAAATTAATTCACCCCTCCACTTT
TRBD2,TRBV20-1,-,TRBJ2-7,CSASPGGMVEQYF,TGCAGTGCTAGCCCGGGGGGGATGGTGGAGCAGTACTTC
-,TRBV27,-,TRBJ2-7,CASSLWGNSYEQYF,TGTGCCAGCAGTTTATGGGGGAACTCCTACGAGCAGTACTTC
TRBD1,TRBV28,-,TRBJ2-2,CASRPTGKTGELFF,TGTGCCAGCAGGCCGACAGGGAAAACCGGGGAGCTGTTTTTT
TRBD2,TRBV9,-,TRBJ2-7,CASSVVDSGSTDEQYF,TGTGCCAGCAGCGTAGTCGATAGCGGGAGCACCGATGAGCAGTACTTC
-,TRBV5-4,-,TRBJ2-5,CASSERTVNYQETQYF,TGTGCCAGCAGCGAACGGACAGTAAACTACCAAGAGACCCAGTACTTC
TRBD1,TRBV11-2,-,TRBJ2-3,CASSSYTGTGVADTQYF,TGTGCCAGCAGCTCCTACACCGGGACAGGGGTGGCCGATACGCAGTATTTT
-,TRBV29-1,-,TRBJ2-5,CSVGNGPVPETQYF,TGCAGCGTTGGAAATGGGCCCGTCCCAGAGACCCAGTACTTC